Shown below are 7 T cell receptor beta chains from a single sample sequenced in a study of blood T cell repertoires in COVID-19. Clones were read by immunoSEQ multiplex PCR, and TCRdb kept only the in-frame ones, dropping some. The sample consists of tens of thousands of clones, 90% of them appearing once. The sequenced sample consisted of peripheral blood. The origin of the receptors is a man aged 65 to 79 with acute or convalescent COVID-19.

V is TRBV6-2 or TRBV6-3 and J is TRBJ2-7; a weak D match, TRBD2 (5 bases). Germline assignment: CDR1 MNHEY and CDR2 SVGEGT. The CDR3 covers 13 residues. V was clipped by 7 bases and J by 3 bases, with 13 bases between them. CDR3 region: CASIPSAGYEQYF. CDR3 in DNA: TGTGCCAGCATCCCCTCGGCGGGCTACGAGCAGTACTTC.

The J gene is TRBJ1-3, the V gene TRBV6-5, with D possibly being TRBD1 (5 bases). CDR3 length equals 13 residues. Trimming took off 6 bases at V and 4 bases at J, with 10 bases between the two ends. CDR1 is MNHEY and CDR2 is SVGAGI in the germline V gene. CDR3 DNA sequence: TGTGCCAGCAGCGGAGGGGTCGGAAACACCATATATTTT. This codes for CASSGGVGNTIYF.

The chain is built from TRBV2 and TRBJ1-1; no clear D gene. CDR1 is SNHLY, CDR2 FYNNEI, per germline. Trimming left V 5 bases short and J 1 base short, with 8 bases between. This CDR3 spans 13 amino acids. As DNA, the CDR3 is TGTGCCAGCAGTATACAGCAGAACACTGAAGCTTTCTTT. It encodes CASSIQQNTEAFF.

This clone appeared a single time. The V call is TRBV6-5, the J call TRBJ1-2; D not resolved. Germline V gives CDR1 MNHEY, CDR2 SVGAGI. V was cut by 10 bases and J by 0 bases, with 18 bases left in between. The CDR3 length is 15 residues. In DNA, the CDR3 is TGTGCCACCAGAGTATGGGTGGGCGCTAACTATGGCTACACCTTC. It encodes CATRVWVGANYGYTF.

This chain connects TRBV4-2 to TRBJ2-1; 12 bases align to TRBD2. The CDR3 loop spans 18 amino acids. The germline gives CDR1 LGHNA, CDR2 YNFKEQ. The trim removed 2 bases at V and 7 bases at J, leaving 12 bases unmatched. CDR3 sequence reads: CASSQSGRTSGAINEQFF. The CDR3 nucleotides read TGTGCCAGCAGCCAAAGTGGGCGGACTAGCGGGGCAATAAATGAGCAGTTCTTC.

This clone was counted once. This sequence joins TRBV5-1 and TRBJ2-7, with 8 bases lining up with TRBD1. V lost 2 bases and J lost 6; bases outside the gene matches: 10. The germline gives CDR1 SGHRS, CDR2 YFSETQ. This CDR3 comprises 15 residues. CDR3 in amino acids: CASSFSRGRPGEQYF. The DNA for the CDR3 is TGCGCCAGCAGCTTCTCCAGGGGGCGCCCGGGCGAGCAGTACTTC.

This sequence joins TRBV2 and TRBJ1-3; D remains unclear. The V end lost 7 bases, the J end lost 1 base, and 8 bases lay between the germline ends. Germline V gene data show CDR1 as SNHLY and CDR2 as FYNNEI. The CDR3 is 13 residues long. CDR3 amino acids: CASKQPSGNTIYF. The CDR3 DNA reads TGTGCCAGCAAACAACCATCTGGAAACACCATATATTTT.